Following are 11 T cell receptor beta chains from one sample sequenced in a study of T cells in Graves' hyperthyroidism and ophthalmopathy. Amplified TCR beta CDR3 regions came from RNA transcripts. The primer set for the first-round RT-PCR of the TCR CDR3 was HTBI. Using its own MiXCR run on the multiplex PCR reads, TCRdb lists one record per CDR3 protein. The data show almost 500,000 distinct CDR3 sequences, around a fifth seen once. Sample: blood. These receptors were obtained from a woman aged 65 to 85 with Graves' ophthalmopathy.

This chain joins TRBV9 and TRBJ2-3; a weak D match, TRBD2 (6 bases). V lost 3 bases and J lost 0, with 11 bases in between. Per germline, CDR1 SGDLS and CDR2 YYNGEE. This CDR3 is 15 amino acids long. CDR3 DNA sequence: TGTGCCAGCAGCGACCACGGGGGAAGCACAGATACGCAGTATTTT. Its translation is CASSDHGGSTDTQYF.

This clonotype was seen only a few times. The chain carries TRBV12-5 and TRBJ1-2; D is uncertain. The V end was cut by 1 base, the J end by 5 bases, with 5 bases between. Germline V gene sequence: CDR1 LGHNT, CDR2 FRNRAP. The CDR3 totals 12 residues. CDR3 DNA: TGTGCTAGTGGTTTGGAGTTTTATGGCTACACCTTC. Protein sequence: CASGLEFYGYTF.

This CDR3 is CASKRQDLNTGELFF. In DNA form, the CDR3 reads TGTGCCAGCAAACGACAGGACTTGAACACCGGGGAGCTGTTTTTT. V gene TRBV28 combines with J gene TRBJ2-2, with TRBD1 as a possible D gene (6 bases). Germline values: CDR1 MDHEN, CDR2 SYDVKM. The ends were cut back, 7 bases at V and 1 base at J, with 13 bases in the middle. CDR3 length: 15 amino acids. The full variable domain, with the rest looked up from reference TRBV28 and TRBJ2-2, is DVKVTQSSRYLVKRTGEKVFLECVQDMDHENMFWYRQDPGLGLRLIYFSYDVKMKEKGDIPEGYSVSREKKERFSLILESASTNQTSMYLCASKRQDLNTGELFFGEGSRLTVL.

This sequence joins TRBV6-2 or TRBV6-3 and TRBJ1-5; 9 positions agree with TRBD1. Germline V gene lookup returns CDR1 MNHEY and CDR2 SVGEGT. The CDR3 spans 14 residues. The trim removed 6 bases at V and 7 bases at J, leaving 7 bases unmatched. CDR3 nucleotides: TGTGCCAGCAGCCGGGACAGGGATAGCCAGCCCCAGCATTTT. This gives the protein CASSRDRDSQPQHF.

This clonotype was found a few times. CDR3 coding DNA: TGTGCCAGCCAGACAGGGGTGAGCAATCAGCCCCAGCATTTT. Its translation: CASQTGVSNQPQHF. The chain carries TRBV2 and TRBJ1-5; 8 bases match TRBD1. The trim removed 8 bases at V and 1 base at J, leaving 4 bases unmatched. The CDR3 runs 14 residues. Germline CDR1 reads SNHLY; CDR2 reads FYNNEI.

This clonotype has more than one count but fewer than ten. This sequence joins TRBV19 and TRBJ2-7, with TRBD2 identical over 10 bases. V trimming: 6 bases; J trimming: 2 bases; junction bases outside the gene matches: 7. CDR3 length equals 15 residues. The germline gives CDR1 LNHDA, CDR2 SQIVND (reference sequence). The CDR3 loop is CASSIPAGGTYEQYF. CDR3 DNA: TGTGCCAGTAGCATCCCAGCGGGGGGGACCTACGAGCAGTACTTC. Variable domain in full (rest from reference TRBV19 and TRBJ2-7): DGGITQSPKYLFRKEGQNVTLSCEQNLNHDAMYWYRQDPGQGLRLIYYSQIVNDFQKGDIAEGYSVSREKKESFPLTVTSAQKNPTAFYLCASSIPAGGTYEQYFGPGTRLTVT.

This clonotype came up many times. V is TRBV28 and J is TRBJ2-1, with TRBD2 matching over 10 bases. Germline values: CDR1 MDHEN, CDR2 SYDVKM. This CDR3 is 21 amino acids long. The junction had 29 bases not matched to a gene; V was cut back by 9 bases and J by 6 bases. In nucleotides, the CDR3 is TGTGCCAGTACGAGTCGGCTTCAGGTCGGAGCGAGCGGGAGGGCCCCCAATGAGCAGTTCTTC. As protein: CASTSRLQVGASGRAPNEQFF.

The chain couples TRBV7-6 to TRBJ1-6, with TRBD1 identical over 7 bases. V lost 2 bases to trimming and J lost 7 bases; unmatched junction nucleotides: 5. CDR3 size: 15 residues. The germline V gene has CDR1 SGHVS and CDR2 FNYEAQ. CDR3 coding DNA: TGTGCCAGCAGCTTAAAGGGGGCGGGGAATTCACCCCTCCACTTT. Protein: CASSLKGAGNSPLHF.

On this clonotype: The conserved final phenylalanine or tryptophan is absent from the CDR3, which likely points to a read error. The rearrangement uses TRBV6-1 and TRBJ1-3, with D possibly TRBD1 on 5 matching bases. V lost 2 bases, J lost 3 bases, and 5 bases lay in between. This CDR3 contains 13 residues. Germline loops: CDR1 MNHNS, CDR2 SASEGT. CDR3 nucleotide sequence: TGTGCCAGCAGTGAACAGGGTGGAAACACCATATATCTT. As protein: CASSEQGGNTIYL.

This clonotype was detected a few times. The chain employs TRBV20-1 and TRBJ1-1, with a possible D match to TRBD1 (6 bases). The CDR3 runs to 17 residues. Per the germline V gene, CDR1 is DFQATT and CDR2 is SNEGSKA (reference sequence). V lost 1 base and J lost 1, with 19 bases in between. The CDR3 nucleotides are TGCAGTGCTAGAGCCACGGTTCAGGGGCACCCGAACACTGAAGCTTTCTTT. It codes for CSARATVQGHPNTEAFF.

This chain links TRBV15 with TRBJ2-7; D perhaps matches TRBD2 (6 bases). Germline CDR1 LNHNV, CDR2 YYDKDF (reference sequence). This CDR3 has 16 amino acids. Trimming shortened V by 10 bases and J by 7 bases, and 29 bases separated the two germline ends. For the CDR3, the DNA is TGTGCCAGGATTTCCGGGGGACCCAGGCTCCGGCGGGAGCAGTACTTC. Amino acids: CARISGGPRLRREQYF.